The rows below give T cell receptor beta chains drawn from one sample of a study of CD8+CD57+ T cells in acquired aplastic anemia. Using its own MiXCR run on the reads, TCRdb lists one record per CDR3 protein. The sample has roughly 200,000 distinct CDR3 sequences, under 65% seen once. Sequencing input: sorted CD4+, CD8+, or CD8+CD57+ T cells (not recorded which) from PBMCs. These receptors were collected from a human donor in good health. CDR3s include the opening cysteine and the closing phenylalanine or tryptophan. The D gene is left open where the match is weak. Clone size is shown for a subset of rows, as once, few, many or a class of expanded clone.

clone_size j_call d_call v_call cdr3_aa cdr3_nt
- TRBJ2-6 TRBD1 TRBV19 CASSPRGQAYSGANVLTF TGTGCCAGTAGTCCCCGGGGACAGGCTTACTCTGGGGCCAACGTCCTGACTTTC
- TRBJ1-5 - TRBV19 CASTTPYSNQPQHF TGTGCCAGCACGACCCCCTATAGCAATCAGCCCCAGCATTTT
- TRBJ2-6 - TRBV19 CASSISGAGANVLTF TGTGCCAGTAGTATATCTGGGGCTGGGGCCAACGTCCTGACTTTC
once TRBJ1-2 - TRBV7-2 CASLLAGNYGYTF TGTGCCAGCCTGCTTGCCGGTAACTATGGCTACACCTTC
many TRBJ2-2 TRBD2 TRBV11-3 CASSFSSGGITGELFF TGTGCCAGCAGCTTCTCTAGCGGGGGGATCACCGGGGAGCTGTTTTTT
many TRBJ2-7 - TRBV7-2 CASSLLLTSLLYEQYF TGTGCCAGCAGCTTGCTTTTGACGAGTTTACTCTACGAGCAGTACTTC
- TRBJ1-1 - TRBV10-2 CASSKLNTEAFF TGCGCCAGCAGTAAACTAAACACTGAAGCTTTCTTT
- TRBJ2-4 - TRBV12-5 CASGPVQNIQYF TGTGCTAGTGGCCCAGTCCAAAACATTCAGTACTTC
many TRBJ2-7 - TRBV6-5 CASAPVGTGSYEQYF TGTGCCAGCGCCCCAGTCGGGACGGGTTCCTACGAGCAGTACTTC
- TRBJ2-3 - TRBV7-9 CASSLPFSGAGDTQYF TGTGCCAGCAGCTTACCGTTTAGCGGAGCCGGGGATACGCAGTATTTT
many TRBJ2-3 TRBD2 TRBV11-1 CASSFFPGGDPSTDTQYF TGTGCCAGCAGCTTCTTCCCGGGGGGGGATCCTAGCACAGATACGCAGTATTTT
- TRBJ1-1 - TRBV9 CASSPPRGSEAFF TGTGCCAGCAGCCCCCCTAGGGGCAGTGAAGCTTTCTTT
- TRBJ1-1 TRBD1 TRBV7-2 CASSRDSHFNTEAFF TGTGCCAGCAGCCGGGACAGCCATTTTAACACTGAAGCTTTCTTT
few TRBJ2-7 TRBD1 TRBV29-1 CSVWDRGFSEQYF TGCAGCGTTTGGGACAGGGGCTTTAGCGAGCAGTACTTC
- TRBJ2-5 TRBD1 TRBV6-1 CASSYPGTGISF TGTGCCAGCAGTTACCCTGGGACAGGGATTTCATTC
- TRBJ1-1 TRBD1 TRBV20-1 CSANRGMNTEAFF TGCAGTGCGAACAGGGGGATGAACACTGAAGCTTTCTTT
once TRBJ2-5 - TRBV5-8 CASSFGLGGRDQETQYF TGTGCCAGCAGCTTTGGGCTCGGGGGCCGTGACCAAGAGACCCAGTACTTC
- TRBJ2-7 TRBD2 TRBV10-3 CAIMTSGGAYEQYF TGTGCCATCATGACTAGCGGGGGGGCCTACGAGCAGTACTTC
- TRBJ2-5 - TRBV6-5 CATHRQGETQYF TGTGCCACCCACCGGCAAGGGGAGACCCAGTACTTC
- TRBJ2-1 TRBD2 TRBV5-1 CASGTVRGGDNEQFF TGCGCCAGCGGAACCGTGCGGGGGGGGGACAATGAGCAGTTCTTC
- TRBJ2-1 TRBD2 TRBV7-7 CASSSGLPPYNEQFF TGTGCCAGCAGCTCGGGACTACCTCCCTACAATGAGCAGTTCTTC
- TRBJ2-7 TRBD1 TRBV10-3 CAISDGTVSYEQYF TGTGCCATCAGTGATGGGACAGTCTCCTACGAGCAGTACTTC
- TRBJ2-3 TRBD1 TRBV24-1 CATSDQSGQGDTDTQYF TGTGCCACCAGTGACCAGTCGGGACAGGGCGACACAGATACGCAGTATTTT